The T cell receptor (beta chain) under discussion was sequenced for a study of blood T cell repertoires in COVID-19. Study overall: COVID-19 samples, acute and convalescent, were from the United States, Italy and Spain. The analysed material was cDNA or gDNA that came from T cells, B-cell-depleted T cells, or PBMCs.

Using immunoSEQ multiplex PCR, the repertoire was profiled, and TCRdb retains in-frame clones only, with some absent. The sample includes 250,000 or so clones, around nine tenths seen only once; the top ten take just under 9%. Across over 20 US areas, participants ranged in age from about 18 to 100 years. The receptor comes from a man aged 35 to 55 who had recovered from COVID-19. The specimen sequenced was PBMCs or T cells enriched from blood (not recorded which).

The CDR3 here is CASSRDRGDEKLFF. CDR3 in DNA: TGCGCCAGCAGCCGTGACAGGGGAGATGAAAAACTGTTTTTT. This chain connects TRBV5-1 to TRBJ1-4, with 8 bases identical to TRBD1. With 4 bases clipped from V and 6 bases from J, the junction kept 5 bases outside the gene matches. CDR1 and CDR2 from the germline V gene are SGHRS and YFSETQ. This CDR3 is built from 14 residues.